These 7 T cell receptor beta chains were sequenced from one sample in a study of blood T cell repertoires in COVID-19. Repertoires were generated with immunoSEQ multiplex PCR, while TCRdb's copy carries only in-frame clones and drops some. The table records fewer than 450,000 clones, about 91% of them present only once. The specimen sequenced was peripheral blood. These receptor sequences come from a woman aged 50 to 65 with COVID-19, enrolled during active disease.

This chain links TRBV6-1 with TRBJ2-3; possible D gene TRBD2, 5 bases. This CDR3 contains 19 residues. Germline CDR1 reads MNHNS; CDR2 reads SASEGT. With 4 bases removed from V and 1 base from J, the gap between germline ends came to 24 bases. The CDR3 region is CASSVRAVRGNGGTDTQYF. The CDR3 coding sequence is TGTGCCAGCAGTGTCCGGGCGGTCAGAGGGAACGGCGGCACAGATACGCAGTATTTT.

The chain recombines TRBV27 with TRBJ1-1, with 9 positions matching TRBD1. Germline V gene data show CDR1 as MNHEY and CDR2 as SMNVEV (reference sequence). The V segment lost 4 bases and the J segment 8 bases; nucleotides outside the gene matches: 8. CDR3 length: 14 residues. CDR3 region: CASSSGQGSSEAFF. The CDR3 nucleotides read TGTGCCAGCAGTTCGGGACAGGGCTCTTCCGAAGCTTTCTTT.

The chain joins TRBV4-1 to TRBJ1-1, with 8 positions matching TRBD1. Looked up from germline, CDR1 is MGHRA and CDR2 is YSYEKL. J gave up 6 bases and V 4 bases, and 4 bases lay outside the gene matches. This CDR3 is 13 amino acids long. The CDR3 loop is CASSPGTGPEAFF. The DNA of the CDR3 is TGCGCCAGCAGCCCCGGGACAGGTCCTGAAGCTTTCTTT.

V usage is TRBV27 and J usage is TRBJ1-5; D ambiguous. Looked up from germline, CDR1 is MNHEY and CDR2 is SMNVEV (reference sequence). Deletions cut 5 bases from V and 6 bases from J, with 11 bases between. The CDR3 runs 13 residues. CDR3 in amino acids: CASSEGSGQPQHF. CDR3 DNA: TGTGCCAGCAGTGAAGGGAGCGGTCAGCCCCAGCATTTT.

The rearrangement joins TRBV18 to TRBJ2-3; D gene ambiguous. The CDR3 has 13 residues. The germline gives CDR1 KGHSH, CDR2 LQKENI. Trimming removed 10 bases at V and 5 bases at J, with 16 bases between. CDR3 in amino acids: CATPSSLGDTQYF. The CDR3 region has the DNA TGTGCCACCCCATCTTCCCTCGGAGATACGCAGTATTTT.

The chain links TRBV14 to TRBJ2-3, with TRBD1 identical over 8 bases. CDR3 length equals 15 residues. Unmatched junction bases numbered 5, after V lost 3 bases and J lost 3 bases. From germline, CDR1 is SGHDN and CDR2 FVKESK. CDR3 DNA: TGTGCCAGCAGCCACTACAGGACAGGGACAGATACGCAGTATTTT. Encoded protein: CASSHYRTGTDTQYF.

This rearrangement joins TRBV10-3 to TRBJ1-1; D call uncertain. In germline, CDR1 is ENHRY, CDR2 SYGVKD. V was cut by 2 bases and J by 4 bases, with 14 bases left in between. CDR3 length equals 15 residues. The chain's CDR3 is CAISEEQTSSTEAFF. In DNA, the CDR3 is TGTGCCATCAGTGAGGAGCAGACTTCAAGCACTGAAGCTTTCTTT.